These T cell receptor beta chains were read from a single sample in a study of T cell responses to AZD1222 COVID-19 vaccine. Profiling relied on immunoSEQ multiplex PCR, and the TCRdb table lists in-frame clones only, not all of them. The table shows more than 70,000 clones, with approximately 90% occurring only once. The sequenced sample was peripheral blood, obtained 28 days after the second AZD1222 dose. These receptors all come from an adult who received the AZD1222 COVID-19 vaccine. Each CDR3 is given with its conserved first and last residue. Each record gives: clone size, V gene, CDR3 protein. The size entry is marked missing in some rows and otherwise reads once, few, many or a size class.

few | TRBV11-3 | CASSLRVVELFF
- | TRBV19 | CASSISRGQPQHF
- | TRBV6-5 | CASSSRGDEKLFF
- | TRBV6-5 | CASRLIQNSNQPQHF
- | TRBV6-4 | CASSDSGGSGDTQYF
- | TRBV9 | CASSPPPGNHNEQFF
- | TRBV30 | CALEGVAGGKETQYF
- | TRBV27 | CASSVTSQETQYF
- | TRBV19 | CASSTGGGLNTEAFF
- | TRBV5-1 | CASSWDRAENSPLHF
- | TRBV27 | CASSFTGLDIQYF
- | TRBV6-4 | CASSAGTGGNQPQHF
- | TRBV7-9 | CASSLESLGAKNIQYF
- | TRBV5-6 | CASSLERGHKTQYF
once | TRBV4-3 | CASSRLAGVGYEQYF
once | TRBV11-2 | CASSLVAGGPRNTGELFF
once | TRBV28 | CASSSWGKITDTQYF
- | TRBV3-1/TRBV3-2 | CASSQGPQPQHF
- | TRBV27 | CASSLGQNNEQFF
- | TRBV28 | CASSSHTDTQYF
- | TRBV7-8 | CASSLAENIQYF
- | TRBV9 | CASSVAGRGREKLFF
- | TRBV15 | CATSRDSEIGGELFF
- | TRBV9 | CASSSYLGTENTEAFF
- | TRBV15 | CATSRDPRVVGQPQHF
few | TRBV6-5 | CASSYSSGDLEETQYF
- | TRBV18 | CASSLRATNEKLFF
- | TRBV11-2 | CASSLTRVSHEQYF
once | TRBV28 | CATQRTAGTHYEQYF
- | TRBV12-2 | CASRLGQENLGSIQYF
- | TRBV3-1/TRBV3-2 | CASRDNAVGGFYGYTF
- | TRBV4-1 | CASSQDGLADTGELFF
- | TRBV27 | CASSYSNEQFF
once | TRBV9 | CASSRGRDSNQPQHF
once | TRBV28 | CASSSAGASGRPQHF
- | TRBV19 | CASRPHSPTGAYTF
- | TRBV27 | CASWGDPRVAEYNEQFF